This passage covers 32 T cell receptor beta chains from one sample sequenced in a study of OX40 agonist ivuxolimab in advanced cancers. Produced via immunoSEQ multiplex PCR; TCRdb's table is partial and in-frame only. The sample lists about 26,000 clones; 80% to 90% were seen once. The input for sequencing was CD4+ or CD8+ T cells sorted from blood, taken in a trial of the OX40 agonist ivuxolimab. Receptor source: an adult with an advanced solid tumor such as melanoma, head and neck, liver or kidney cancer.

The chain recombines TRBV13 with TRBJ2-6, with D hard to call. Trimming took off 3 bases at V and 0 bases at J, with 6 bases between the two ends. Per the germline V gene, CDR1 is PRHDT and CDR2 is FYEKMQ (reference sequence). CDR3 size: 15 residues. CDR3 residues: CASSFGHSGANVLTF. The CDR3 bases are TGTGCCAGCAGCTTTGGGCACTCTGGGGCCAACGTCCTGACTTTC.

This clone showed up just a few times. The chain is built from TRBV6-4 and TRBJ1-5; D not resolved. The CDR3 loop spans 14 amino acids. V was cut by 6 bases and J by 7 bases, with 16 bases left in between. Germline V lookup: CDR1 MRHNA, CDR2 SNTAGT. The CDR3 sequence is CASSSDEGGQPQHF. As DNA, the CDR3 is TGTGCCAGCAGCAGTGACGAGGGTGGCCAGCCCCAGCATTTT.

The gene calls are TRBV2 and TRBJ2-1; TRBD2 agrees at 9 bases. J gave up 4 bases and V 3 bases, and 4 bases lay outside the gene matches. The CDR3 is 15 amino acids. Germline V gene sequence: CDR1 SNHLY, CDR2 FYNNEI. This chain's CDR3 is CASSDRSGGYNEQFF. In nucleotides, the CDR3 is TGTGCCAGCAGTGACCGTAGCGGGGGTTACAATGAGCAGTTCTTC.

This clone has just one count. The chain uses TRBV7-8 and TRBJ1-5, with 7 nucleotides matching TRBD1. This CDR3 region has 15 residues. The V and J ends lost 0 bases and 7 bases, in that order; junction bases with no gene match: 6. CDR1 SGHVS and CDR2 FQNEAQ come from the germline V gene. CDR3 nucleotides: TGTGCCAGCAGCTTAGCGGACAGGTGGAAACAGCCCCAGCATTTT. It is translated as CASSLADRWKQPQHF.

The chain combines TRBV15 with TRBJ2-3; D is ambiguous. This CDR3 spans 13 amino acids. The V and J ends lost 3 bases and 2 bases respectively, with 6 bases between them. Germline CDR1 reads LNHNV; CDR2 reads YYDKDF (reference sequence). DNA of the CDR3: TGTGCCACCAGCAGGGCGTACACAGATACGCAGTATTTT. Protein product: CATSRAYTDTQYF. Drawing the rest from reference TRBV15 and TRBJ2-3, the complete variable domain is DAMVIQNPRYQVTQFGKPVTLSCSQTLNHNVMYWYQQKSSQAPKLLFHYYDKDFNNEADTPDNFQSRRPNTSFCFLDIRSPGLGDTAMYLCATSRAYTDTQYFGPGTRLTVL.

The CDR3 spells CASSLGGSGEQYF. The CDR3 DNA is TGTGCCAGCAGCTTAGGGGGTTCGGGGGAGCAGTACTTC. The chain couples TRBV7-9 to TRBJ2-7, with D perhaps matching TRBD2 (5 bases). The CDR3 totals 13 residues. Between the trimmed V and J ends, which lost 1 base and 7 bases, there was a span of 11 bases. The germline V gene has CDR1 SEHNR and CDR2 FQNEAQ (reference sequence).

This sequence joins TRBV4-1 and TRBJ1-1, with D perhaps TRBD1 (5 bases). The CDR3 extends over 12 amino acids. Germline V lookup: CDR1 MGHRA, CDR2 YSYEKL. The V and J ends lost 1 base and 10 bases respectively, with 10 bases between them. The CDR3 nucleotides are TGCGCCAGCAGCCAAGGGGGTGGGGGAGCTTTCTTT. Encoded protein: CASSQGGGGAFF.

This clone has just one count. This chain links TRBV19 with TRBJ1-1; D is unresolved. CDR1 LNHDA and CDR2 SQIVND come from the germline V gene (reference sequence). The CDR3 is 15 amino acids. The V end was cut by 5 bases, the J end by 0 bases, with 13 bases between. CDR3 residues: CASSYTSIMNTEAFF. DNA for the CDR3: TGTGCCAGTAGTTACACAAGTATAATGAACACTGAAGCTTTCTTT.

This rearrangement joins TRBV6-6 to TRBJ1-5; 8 bases match TRBD1. This CDR3 has 15 amino acids. CDR1 is MNHNY, CDR2 SVGAGI, per germline (reference sequence). Germline trimming cut 5 bases from V and 5 bases from J; bases unmatched to any gene: 8. The CDR3 region has the DNA TGTGCCAGCAGTCAGGGGGCAGGGGCTGATCAGCCCCAGCATTTT. It is translated as CASSQGAGADQPQHF.

The V gene is TRBV27, the J gene TRBJ1-2, with 9 bases fitting TRBD1. The CDR3 sequence is 15 residues long. Germline loops: CDR1 MNHEY, CDR2 SMNVEV (reference sequence). J lost 5 bases, V lost 5 bases, and 9 bases had no gene match. CDR3 region: CASSPRDRVLYGYTF. In DNA form, the CDR3 reads TGTGCCAGCAGTCCCCGGGACAGGGTACTTTATGGCTACACCTTC.

This chain links TRBV11-3 with TRBJ2-1; 10 bases match TRBD1. Germline-derived CDR1 and CDR2 are SGHNT and YENEEA. The CDR3 sequence is 16 residues long. Unmatched junction bases numbered 5, after V lost 1 base and J lost 5 bases. The CDR3 region is CASSLGRGTGDNEQFF. The CDR3 DNA sequence: TGTGCCAGCAGCTTAGGGAGAGGGACAGGGGACAATGAGCAGTTCTTC.

Only one count was recorded for this clone. The V and J genes are TRBV19 and TRBJ1-2; TRBD1 might be the D (6 bases). CDR3 length equals 14 residues. The V end was cut by 5 bases, the J end by 5 bases, with 15 bases between. The germline gives CDR1 LNHDA, CDR2 SQIVND (reference sequence). Here the CDR3 DNA reads TGTGCCAGTAGTCCTTTCTCCGGACAGTATGGCTACACCTTC. This gives the protein CASSPFSGQYGYTF.

The J gene is TRBJ2-7, the V gene TRBV5-4; 7 bases are a match to TRBD1. Germline V lookup: CDR1 SGHNT, CDR2 YYREEE (reference sequence). CDR3 size: 15 residues. V trimming: 5 bases; J trimming: 2 bases; junction bases outside the gene matches: 10. The CDR3 bases are TGTGCCAGCAGTAGTACCGGGACAGACCCCTACGAGCAGTACTTC. Translation: CASSSTGTDPYEQYF.

This clone was recorded once. The chain couples TRBV6-1 to TRBJ2-3, with D unclear. From germline, CDR1 is MNHNS and CDR2 SASEGT. This CDR3 comprises 13 residues. Trimming pared 6 bases from V and 3 bases from J, leaving 10 bases between. CDR3 coding DNA: TGTGCCAGCAGCGGGTATGAGACAGATACGCAGTATTTT. This codes for CASSGYETDTQYF.

The J gene is TRBJ2-7, the V gene TRBV11-2; D gene uncertain. Deletions cut 2 bases from V and 0 bases from J, with 8 bases between. Germline V gives CDR1 SGHAT, CDR2 FQNNGV. CDR3 length equals 14 residues. CDR3 sequence (DNA): TGTGCCAGCAGCTTACCGCAGGCCTCCTACGAGCAGTACTTC. This codes for CASSLPQASYEQYF.

V gene TRBV29-1 combines with J gene TRBJ1-2; D call uncertain. The CDR3 sequence is 12 residues long. Germline values: CDR1 SQVTM, CDR2 ANQGSEA. With 4 bases removed from V and 6 bases from J, the gap between germline ends came to 12 bases. CDR3 DNA: TGCAGCGTTGGTCCGAGTTTAGATGGCTACACCTTC. Translating gives CSVGPSLDGYTF.

This chain uses TRBV4-1 with TRBJ1-6; the D gene is possibly TRBD1 (6 bases). The CDR3 is 14 amino acids. Germline loops: CDR1 MGHRA, CDR2 YSYEKL. Trimming left V 6 bases short and J 10 bases short, with 16 bases between. In DNA, the CDR3 is TGCGCCAGCAGACTGACGCACAGGGACTCACCCCTCCACTTT. Translated: CASRLTHRDSPLHF.

The chain uses TRBV6-1 and TRBJ2-5; 8 nucleotides match TRBD2. CDR1 is MNHNS and CDR2 is SASEGT in the germline V gene. V was pared by 7 bases and J by 2 bases, with 6 bases of the junction left unmatched. The CDR3 is 14 amino acids. The chain's CDR3 is CASMALAVQETQYF. The CDR3 region has the DNA TGTGCCAGCATGGCACTAGCGGTACAAGAGACCCAGTACTTC.

The chain links TRBV9 to TRBJ1-1, with TRBD1 as a possible D gene (5 bases). V gave up 0 bases and J gave up 0 bases, with 15 bases separating them. This CDR3 has 17 amino acids. In germline, CDR1 is SGDLS, CDR2 YYNGEE. The DNA of the CDR3 is TGTGCCAGCAGCGTAGGGGGGGTGGCGGAAATGAACACTGAAGCTTTCTTT. Translating gives CASSVGGVAEMNTEAFF.

This chain connects TRBV7-9 to TRBJ1-5, with TRBD1 as a possible D gene (6 bases). The CDR3 length is 14 residues. Germline loops: CDR1 SEHNR, CDR2 FQNEAQ (reference sequence). Trimming shortened V by 5 bases and J by 3 bases, and 11 bases separated the two germline ends. CDR3 residues: CASSPDSYNQPQHF. In DNA, the CDR3 is TGTGCCAGCAGCCCGGACAGCTACAATCAGCCCCAGCATTTT.

The chain has TRBV5-4 and TRBJ2-1; TRBD2 matches at 12 bases. CDR1 and CDR2 (germline): SGHNT, YYREEE (reference sequence). This CDR3 is built from 15 residues. The trim removed 4 bases at V and 8 bases at J, leaving 7 bases unmatched. The CDR3 coding sequence is TGTGCCAGCAGCCTGACTAGCGGGGGAGGGTATGAGCAGTTCTTC. Amino acid sequence: CASSLTSGGGYEQFF.

The chain recombines TRBV6-6 with TRBJ2-7; the D is unclear. The CDR3 has 14 amino acids. Looked up from germline, CDR1 is MNHNY and CDR2 is SVGAGI (reference sequence). Trimming removed 5 bases from V and 2 bases from J, with 13 bases in between. The CDR3 region is CASSDMVLAYEQYF. The CDR3, as DNA: TGTGCCAGCAGTGATATGGTCCTAGCCTACGAGCAGTACTTC.

The chain is built from TRBV5-1 and TRBJ2-1; no firm D call. There are 11 residues in the CDR3. In germline, CDR1 is SGHRS, CDR2 YFSETQ. V lost 4 bases, J lost 7 bases, and 6 bases lay in between. In DNA form, the CDR3 reads TGCGCCAGCAGCACCAAAAATGAGCAGTTCTTC. Translating gives CASSTKNEQFF.

The rearrangement joins TRBV13 to TRBJ2-1; tentative D call: TRBD2 (5 bases). Trimming cost V 5 bases and J 4 bases, with 15 bases left between them. The germline gives CDR1 PRHDT, CDR2 FYEKMQ (reference sequence). This CDR3 is 15 amino acids long. The CDR3, as DNA: TGTGCCAGCAGCCTCTCCGGGATCTCATACAATGAGCAGTTCTTC. Amino acid sequence: CASSLSGISYNEQFF.

This chain connects TRBV19 to TRBJ1-4; D remains ambiguous. CDR3 length: 14 residues. V lost 7 bases, J lost 0 bases, and 9 bases lay in between. Germline V gene sequence: CDR1 LNHDA, CDR2 SQIVND (reference sequence). CDR3 region: CASTLMATNEKLFF. CDR3 DNA sequence: TGTGCCAGTACCCTCATGGCAACTAATGAAAAACTGTTTTTT.

The V call is TRBV7-3, the J call TRBJ2-3; no firm D call. This CDR3 spans 13 amino acids. The germline CDR1 and CDR2 sequences are SGHTA and FQGTGA. V was trimmed by 3 bases and J by 1 base, leaving 5 bases between them. CDR3 region: CASSLTGTDTQYF. CDR3 bases: TGTGCCAGCAGCTTGACGGGCACAGATACGCAGTATTTT.

The chain links TRBV11-2 to TRBJ2-2; 9 nucleotides match TRBD2. Germline lookup yields CDR1 SGHAT and CDR2 FQNNGV. V shed 5 bases and J 4 bases; nucleotides not matched to a gene: 17. CDR3 length: 19 amino acids. The CDR3 loop reads CASSPFRTSAGRGTGELFF. In DNA form, the CDR3 reads TGTGCCAGCAGCCCATTCAGGACTAGCGCGGGCCGGGGCACCGGGGAGCTGTTTTTT.

The table lists this clone with a few counts. The chain has TRBV11-2 and TRBJ1-1; tentative D call: TRBD1 (5 bases). CDR1 is SGHAT and CDR2 is FQNNGV in the germline V gene. The CDR3 sequence is 13 residues long. With 7 bases removed from V and 1 base from J, the gap between germline ends came to 10 bases. CDR3 amino acids: CASIHDRNTEAFF. The CDR3, as DNA: TGTGCCAGCATCCACGACAGGAACACTGAAGCTTTCTTT.

V is TRBV6-5 and J is TRBJ1-5; unclear D gene. The CDR3 sequence is 15 residues long. CDR1 is MNHEY and CDR2 is SVGAGI in the germline V gene. With 0 bases removed from V and 1 base from J, the gap between germline ends came to 7 bases. The CDR3 bases are TGTGCCAGCAGTTACTCGATGGGGAGCAATCAGCCCCAGCATTTT. Protein product: CASSYSMGSNQPQHF.

The chain links TRBV2 to TRBJ1-2; TRBD1 might be the D (6 bases). Per germline, CDR1 SNHLY and CDR2 FYNNEI. The CDR3 length is 14 residues. Deletions cut 3 bases from V and 4 bases from J, with 12 bases between. The CDR3 loop reads CASSEGAARYGYTF. Here the CDR3 DNA reads TGTGCCAGCAGTGAGGGGGCAGCGCGCTATGGCTACACCTTC.

The chain recombines TRBV9 with TRBJ1-2; 9 nucleotides align to TRBD1. The CDR3 extends over 17 amino acids. With 3 bases clipped from V and 2 bases from J, the junction kept 11 bases outside the gene matches. Germline lookup yields CDR1 SGDLS and CDR2 YYNGEE. In nucleotides, the CDR3 is TGTGCCAGCAGCGAGAAAGCCGGGACAGGGAAGAACTATGGCTACACCTTC. Amino acid sequence: CASSEKAGTGKNYGYTF.

The sample holds one count of this clone. The chain is built from TRBV5-1 and TRBJ2-6; D gene unclear. The V gene lost 0 bases and the J gene lost 2 bases, with 15 bases spanning the gap. Germline CDR1 is SGHRS and CDR2 is YFSETQ. This CDR3 comprises 18 residues. CDR3 amino acids: CASSLAHLSSPGANVLTF. The DNA for the CDR3 is TGCGCCAGCAGCTTGGCCCACCTAAGCTCCCCTGGGGCCAACGTCCTGACTTTC. The full variable domain, its missing parts supplied by reference TRBV5-1 and TRBJ2-6, is KAGVTQTPRYLIKTRGQQVTLSCSPISGHRSVSWYQQTPGQGLQFLFEYFSETQRNKGNFPGRFSGRQFSNSRSEMNVSTLELGDSALYLCASSLAHLSSPGANVLTFGAGSRLTVL.